This is a list of T cell receptor beta chains from one sample in a study of shared clonotypes between healthy human individuals. The repertoire was sequenced with immunoSEQ multiplex PCR; TCRdb's copy has only in-frame clones and lacks some. This sample has a few million clones; 85% to 95% occur once, and the top ten carry around 0.14%. Sequencing used naive CD4+ T cells sorted from blood. These receptor sequences come from a young man in good health. CDR3s include the opening cysteine and the closing phenylalanine or tryptophan. D genes are given only for firm matches. Not every row has a clone size; where given, it reads once, few, many or a size class.

D gene,V gene,CDR3 length,J gene,clone size,CDR3 DNA,CDR3 protein
TRBD1,TRBV7-2,15,TRBJ2-7,-,TGTGCCAGCAGCCTCGTAGCGACAGGGGGCTACGAGCAGTACTTC,CASSLVATGGYEQYF
-,TRBV6-1,11,TRBJ2-7,-,TGTGCCAGCAGTGTGTTTAACGAGCAGTACTTC,CASSVFNEQYF
TRBD1,TRBV30,15,TRBJ1-2,-,TGTGCCTGGAGCCGGGCGGACAGGGACTGGGGTGGCTACACCTTC,CAWSRADRDWGGYTF
-,TRBV11-3,13,TRBJ1-1,-,TGTGCCAGCAGCTTCTCCGAGAACACTGAAGCTTTCTTT,CASSFSENTEAFF
TRBD1,TRBV5-4,13,TRBJ2-1,-,TGTGCCAGCAGCGGAATAGGGGGCCATGAGCAGTTCTTC,CASSGIGGHEQFF
TRBD2,TRBV18,16,TRBJ2-2,once,TGTGCCAGCTCACCACCCCTAGCGGGAGGATCCGGGGAGCTGTTTTTT,CASSPPLAGGSGELFF
TRBD1,TRBV10-3,13,TRBJ1-2,once,TGTGCCATCAGCGAACAGGGGGCCTATGGCTACACCTTC,CAISEQGAYGYTF
-,TRBV30,16,TRBJ2-7,-,TGTGCCTGGAGTGTACTAGGGCTAGTTGGGGCCTACGAGCAGTACTTC,CAWSVLGLVGAYEQYF
TRBD2,TRBV11-2,15,TRBJ2-1,-,TGTGCCAGCAGCTTCGACGGGGGGGCTTACAATGAGCAGTTCTTC,CASSFDGGAYNEQFF
TRBD2,TRBV10-2,19,TRBJ2-1,-,TGCGCCAGCACTGGTACCGGGACTAGCGGGAGGCTCTCCTACAATGAGCAGTTCTTC,CASTGTGTSGRLSYNEQFF
-,TRBV19,16,TRBJ2-6,-,TGTGCCAGTAGGGATCAATTTCTCTCTGGGGCCAACGTCCTGACTTTC,CASRDQFLSGANVLTF
-,TRBV4-1,14,TRBJ1-1,-,TGCGCCAGCAGCCAAGCAGGGGTGCCCACTGAAGCTTTCTTT,CASSQAGVPTEAFF
-,TRBV4-1,16,TRBJ1-2,-,TGCGCCAGCAGCCAAGATAGGGGCGGCTACTTCTATGGCTACACCTTC,CASSQDRGGYFYGYTF
-,TRBV10-3,16,TRBJ1-2,-,TGTGCCATCAGTCAGGGGCCACTAAGTAATGACTATGGCTACACCTTC,CAISQGPLSNDYGYTF
-,TRBV5-4,18,TRBJ2-3,-,TGTGCCAGCAGCTTGGGTGCGGACAGCATTATAAGCACAGATACGCAGTATTTT,CASSLGADSIISTDTQYF
-,TRBV7-8,13,TRBJ2-5,-,TGTGCCAGCACCAAACGCGGGGTGGAGACCCAGTACTTC,CASTKRGVETQYF
TRBD2,TRBV15,17,TRBJ2-7,-,TGTGCCACCAGCAGAGAACATTCTAGCGGGAGGGCCCACGAGCAGTACTTC,CATSREHSSGRAHEQYF
-,TRBV5-1,16,TRBJ2-5,-,TGCGCCAGCAGCTTGGATTCCGGGGGCGCGCGGGAGACCCAGTACTTC,CASSLDSGGARETQYF
TRBD2,TRBV7-2,18,TRBJ2-7,-,TGTGCCAGCAGCTTAATGACTAGCGGGGGCTCCCTGTGGTACGAGCAGTACTTC,CASSLMTSGGSLWYEQYF
TRBD2,TRBV19,15,TRBJ2-5,-,TGTGCCAGTAGTATAGGAGCGGGAGATGGAGAGACCCAGTACTTC,CASSIGAGDGETQYF
-,TRBV27,14,TRBJ1-5,-,TGTGCCACCCGGGGGGCAGGGAGCAATCAGCCCCAGCATTTT,CATRGAGSNQPQHF
-,TRBV5-1,15,TRBJ1-3,-,TGCGCCAGCAGGCATGACGGGACTCCTGGAAACACCATATATTTT,CASRHDGTPGNTIYF
-,TRBV2,11,TRBJ2-3,-,TGTGCCAGCAGTGACGCCGGTACGCAGTATTTT,CASSDAGTQYF
TRBD1,TRBV5-4,15,TRBJ2-5,-,TGTGCCAGCAGCTCTGGGGACAGAGCCCAAGAGACCCAGTACTTC,CASSSGDRAQETQYF
-,TRBV29-1,15,TRBJ1-2,-,TGCAGCGTTGAAGATAGGGGGGGCAGGGGCTATGGCTACACCTTC,CSVEDRGGRGYGYTF
-,TRBV30,11,TRBJ1-4,few,TGTGCCTGGAGTTCGAATGAAAAACTGTTTTTT,CAWSSNEKLFF
TRBD2,TRBV12-5,17,TRBJ2-1,-,TGTGCTCCCTCGGGGCTAGCGGGGGGGCCCTCCTACAATGAGCAGTTCTTC,CAPSGLAGGPSYNEQFF
TRBD2,TRBV10-3,11,TRBJ2-1,once,TGTGCCATCACGGGGGGAAATGAGCAGTTCTTC,CAITGGNEQFF
-,TRBV4-3,16,TRBJ2-3,-,TGCGCCAGCAGCCAAGACCTGGCCGGTTCGGGAGATACGCAGTATTTT,CASSQDLAGSGDTQYF
-,TRBV10-1,14,TRBJ2-3,-,TGCGCCAGCAGTGTCGACAGGAGGGCAGATACGCAGTATTTT,CASSVDRRADTQYF
-,TRBV7-2,13,TRBJ1-5,-,TGTGCCAGCAGCTTCGGGGTCGGACAGCCCCAGCATTTT,CASSFGVGQPQHF
-,TRBV6-1,14,TRBJ1-3,once,TGTGCCAGCAGTGACCGGACAAGGGGAAACACCATATATTTT,CASSDRTRGNTIYF
TRBD2,TRBV10-1,16,TRBJ2-3,-,TGCGCCAGCAGTGAGGGAACGGGAGGCTTCACAGATACGCAGTATTTT,CASSEGTGGFTDTQYF
-,TRBV29-1,14,TRBJ2-7,-,TGCAGCGTTCCCTTGGGGGCAGGGCCCTACGAGCAGTACTTC,CSVPLGAGPYEQYF
-,TRBV7-9,12,TRBJ1-5,-,TGTGCCAGCAGCCGGGATAGGGGGCCCCAGCATTTT,CASSRDRGPQHF
-,TRBV5-4,11,TRBJ2-1,-,TGTGCCAGCAGCTCCTTCAATGAGCAGTTCTTC,CASSSFNEQFF
-,TRBV7-2,13,TRBJ2-5,few,TGTGCCAGCAGCTTAGAAAGGGGGGAGACCCAGTACTTC,CASSLERGETQYF
-,TRBV28,15,TRBJ2-7,-,TGTGCCAGCAGTACATATGGGCAGTCAAAAAACGAGCAGTACTTC,CASSTYGQSKNEQYF
TRBD2,TRBV5-1,15,TRBJ2-3,-,TGCGCCAGCTATGTAGCGGGGGACGGTACAGATACGCAGTATTTT,CASYVAGDGTDTQYF
TRBD1,TRBV19,13,TRBJ2-1,-,TGTGCCAGTAACAGGGGGCCCTTCAATGAGCAGTTCTTC,CASNRGPFNEQFF
-,TRBV28,16,TRBJ2-2,-,TGTGCCAGCAGTTCTGACGGCGCGGCCAACACCGGGGAGCTGTTTTTT,CASSSDGAANTGELFF
-,TRBV7-2,13,TRBJ2-7,-,TGTGCCAGCAGCACGGGGCGAGGCGACGAGCAGTACTTC,CASSTGRGDEQYF
-,TRBV9,14,TRBJ1-2,-,TGTGCCAGCAGCGTAGCTCAGGGCGGATCTGGCTACACCTTC,CASSVAQGGSGYTF
-,TRBV30,15,TRBJ1-5,-,TGTGCCTGGAGCCCCGCCGGGTCAAATAATCAGCCCCAGCATTTT,CAWSPAGSNNQPQHF
TRBD2,TRBV19,14,TRBJ2-7,-,TGTGCCAGTAGCGGTCTAGCGGGAGTCTACGAGCAGTACTTC,CASSGLAGVYEQYF
-,TRBV7-2,15,TRBJ1-4,-,TGTGCCAGCAGGCGATCAGGAGCAACTAATGAAAAACTGTTTTTT,CASRRSGATNEKLFF
TRBD1,TRBV30,16,TRBJ1-1,-,TGTGCCTGGAGTCGAAGCCGAACAGGGGGTAGGACTGAAGCTTTCTTT,CAWSRSRTGGRTEAFF
TRBD1,TRBV7-2,16,TRBJ2-7,-,TGTGCCAGCAGCCCCACAAGGGCGGGACAGGTTTCCGAGCAGTACTTC,CASSPTRAGQVSEQYF
TRBD1,TRBV28,15,TRBJ1-2,few,TGTGCCAGCAACCGTCCCGGGACAGGTTTGGATGGCTACACCTTC,CASNRPGTGLDGYTF
TRBD2,TRBV15,15,TRBJ2-7,-,TGTGCCACCAGCAGAGATCGGGAGGCGTTCTACGAGCAGTACTTC,CATSRDREAFYEQYF
-,TRBV7-2,14,TRBJ2-5,-,TGTGCCAGCAGCTTACTTGGGGGCCCGGAGACCCAGTACTTC,CASSLLGGPETQYF
-,TRBV6-1,13,TRBJ2-7,-,TGTGCCAGCAGTGAAGGGAGGTCTTACGAGCAGTACTTC,CASSEGRSYEQYF
TRBD1,TRBV7-8,17,TRBJ2-6,-,TGTGCCAGCGGCCTCGGGACAGGGGTTCCTGGGGCCAACGTCCTGACTTTC,CASGLGTGVPGANVLTF